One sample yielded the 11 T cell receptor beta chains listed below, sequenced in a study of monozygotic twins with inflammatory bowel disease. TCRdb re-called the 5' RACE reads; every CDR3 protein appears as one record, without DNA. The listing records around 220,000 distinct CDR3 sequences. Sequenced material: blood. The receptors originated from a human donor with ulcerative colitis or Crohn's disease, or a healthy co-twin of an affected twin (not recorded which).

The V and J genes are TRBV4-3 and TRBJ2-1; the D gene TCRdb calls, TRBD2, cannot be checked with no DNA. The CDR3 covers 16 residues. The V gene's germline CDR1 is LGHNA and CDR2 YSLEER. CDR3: CASSQDALAGGLEQFF.

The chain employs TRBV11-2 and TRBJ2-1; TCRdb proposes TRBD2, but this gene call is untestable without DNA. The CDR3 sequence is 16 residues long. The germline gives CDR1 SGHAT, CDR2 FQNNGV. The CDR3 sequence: CASGTYGLALGDEQFF.

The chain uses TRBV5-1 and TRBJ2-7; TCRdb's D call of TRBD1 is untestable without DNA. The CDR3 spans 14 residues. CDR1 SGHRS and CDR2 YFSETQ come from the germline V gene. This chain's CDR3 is CASSPWTGGNEQYF.

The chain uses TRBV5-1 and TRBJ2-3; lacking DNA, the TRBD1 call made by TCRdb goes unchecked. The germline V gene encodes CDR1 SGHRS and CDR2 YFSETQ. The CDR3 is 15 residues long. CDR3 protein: CASSTGLASTDTQYF. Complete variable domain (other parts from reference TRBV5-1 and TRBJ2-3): KAGVTQTPRYLIKTRGQQVTLSCSPISGHRSVSWYQQTPGQGLQFLFEYFSETQRNKGNFPGRFSGRQFSNSRSEMNVSTLELGDSALYLCASSTGLASTDTQYFGPGTRLTVL.

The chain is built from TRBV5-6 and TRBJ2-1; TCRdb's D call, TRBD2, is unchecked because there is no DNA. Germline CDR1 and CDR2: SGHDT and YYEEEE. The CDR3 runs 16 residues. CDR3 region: CASSPTTGGSYNEQFF.

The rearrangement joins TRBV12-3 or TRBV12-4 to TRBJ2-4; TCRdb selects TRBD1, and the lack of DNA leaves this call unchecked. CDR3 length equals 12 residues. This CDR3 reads CASSLFPGSPYF.

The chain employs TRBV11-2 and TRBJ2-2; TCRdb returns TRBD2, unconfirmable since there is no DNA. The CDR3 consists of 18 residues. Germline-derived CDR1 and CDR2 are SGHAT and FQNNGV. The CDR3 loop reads CASSLYLAGGPGGGELFF.

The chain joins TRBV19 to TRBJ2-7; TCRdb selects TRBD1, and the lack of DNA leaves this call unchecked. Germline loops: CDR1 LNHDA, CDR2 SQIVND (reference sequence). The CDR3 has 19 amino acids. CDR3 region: CASSARDSVLTDHSYEQYF. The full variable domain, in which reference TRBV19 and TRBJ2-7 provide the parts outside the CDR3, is DGGITQSPKYLFRKEGQNVTLSCEQNLNHDAMYWYRQDPGQGLRLIYYSQIVNDFQKGDIAEGYSVSREKKESFPLTVTSAQKNPTAFYLCASSARDSVLTDHSYEQYFGPGTRLTVT.

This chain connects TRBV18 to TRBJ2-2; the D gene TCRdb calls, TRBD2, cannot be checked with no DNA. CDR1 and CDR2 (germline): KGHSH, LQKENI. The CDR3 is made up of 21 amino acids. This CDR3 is CASSPSTRLAGGRPHTGELFF.

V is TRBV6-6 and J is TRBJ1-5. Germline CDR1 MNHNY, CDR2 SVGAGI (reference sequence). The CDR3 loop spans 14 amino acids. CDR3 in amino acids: CASRHRIGNQPQHF.

The CDR3 sequence: CSASQGVVETQYF. The chain uses TRBV20-1 and TRBJ2-5; TCRdb reports TRBD1, a call that lacks DNA to check it against. This CDR3 spans 13 amino acids. The germline CDR1 and CDR2 sequences are DFQATT and SNEGSKA (reference sequence).